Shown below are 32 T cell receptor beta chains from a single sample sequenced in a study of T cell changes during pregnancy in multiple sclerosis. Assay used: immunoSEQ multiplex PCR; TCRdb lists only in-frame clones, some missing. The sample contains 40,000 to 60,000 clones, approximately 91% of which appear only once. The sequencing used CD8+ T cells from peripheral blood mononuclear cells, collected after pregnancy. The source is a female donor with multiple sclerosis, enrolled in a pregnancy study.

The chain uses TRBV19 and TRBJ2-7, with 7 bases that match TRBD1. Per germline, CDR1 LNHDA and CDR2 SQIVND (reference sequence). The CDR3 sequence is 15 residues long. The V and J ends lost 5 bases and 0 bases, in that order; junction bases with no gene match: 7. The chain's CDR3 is CASSDGTESSYEQYF. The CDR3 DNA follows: TGTGCCAGTAGTGATGGGACAGAGAGCTCCTACGAGCAGTACTTC.

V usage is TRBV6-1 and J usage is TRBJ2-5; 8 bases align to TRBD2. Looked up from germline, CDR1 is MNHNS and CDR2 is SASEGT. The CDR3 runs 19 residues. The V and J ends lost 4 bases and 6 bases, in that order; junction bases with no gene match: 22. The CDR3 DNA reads TGTGCCAGCAGTGGACCAGTAATAAGCGAAGCGGGGGCTTTAAAGACCCAGTACTTC. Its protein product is CASSGPVISEAGALKTQYF.

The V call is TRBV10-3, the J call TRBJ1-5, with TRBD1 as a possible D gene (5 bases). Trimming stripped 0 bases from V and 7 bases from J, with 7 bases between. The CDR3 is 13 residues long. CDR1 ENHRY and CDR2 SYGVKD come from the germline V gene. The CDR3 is CAISESGEQPQHF. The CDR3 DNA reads TGTGCCATCAGTGAGTCAGGGGAACAGCCCCAGCATTTT.

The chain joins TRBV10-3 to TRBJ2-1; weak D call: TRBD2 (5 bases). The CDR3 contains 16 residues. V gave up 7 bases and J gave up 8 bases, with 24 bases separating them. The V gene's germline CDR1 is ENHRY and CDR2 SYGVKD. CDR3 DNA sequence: TGTGCCATCACGAAGGTGCGGGCAACCCAGGTAGATGAGCAGTTCTTC. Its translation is CAITKVRATQVDEQFF.

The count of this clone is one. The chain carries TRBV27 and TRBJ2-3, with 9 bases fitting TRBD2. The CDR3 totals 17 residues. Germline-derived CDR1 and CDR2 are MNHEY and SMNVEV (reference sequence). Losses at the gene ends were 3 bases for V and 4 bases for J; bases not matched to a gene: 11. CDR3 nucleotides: TGTGCCAGCAGTTTTTTCTATGCGGGGGGGCTCGCAGATACGCAGTATTTT. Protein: CASSFFYAGGLADTQYF.

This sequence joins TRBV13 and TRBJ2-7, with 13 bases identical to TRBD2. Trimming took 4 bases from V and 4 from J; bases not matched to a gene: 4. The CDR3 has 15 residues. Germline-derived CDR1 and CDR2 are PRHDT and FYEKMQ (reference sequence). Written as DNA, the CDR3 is TGTGCCAGCAGCTCCGGGACTAGCGGGGTTTACGAGCAGTACTTC. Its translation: CASSSGTSGVYEQYF.

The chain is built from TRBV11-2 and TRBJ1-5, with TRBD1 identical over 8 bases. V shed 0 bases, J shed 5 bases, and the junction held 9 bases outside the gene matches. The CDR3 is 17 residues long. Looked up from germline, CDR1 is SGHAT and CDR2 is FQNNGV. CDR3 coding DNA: TGTGCCAGCAGCTTAGACCCACAGGGGGTAGTCGATCAGCCCCAGCATTTT. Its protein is CASSLDPQGVVDQPQHF. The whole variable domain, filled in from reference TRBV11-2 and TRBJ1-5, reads EAGVAQSPRYKIIEKRQSVAFWCNPISGHATLYWYQQILGQGPKLLIQFQNNGVVDDSQLPKDRFSAERLKGVDSTLKIQPAKLEDSAVYLCASSLDPQGVVDQPQHFGDGTRLSIL.

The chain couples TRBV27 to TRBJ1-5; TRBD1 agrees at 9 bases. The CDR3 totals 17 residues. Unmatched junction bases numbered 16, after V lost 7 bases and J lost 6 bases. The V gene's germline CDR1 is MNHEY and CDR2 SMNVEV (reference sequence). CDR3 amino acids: CASMPGQGSSLPQPQHF. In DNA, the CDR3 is TGTGCCAGCATGCCGGGACAGGGTTCTTCTTTGCCTCAGCCCCAGCATTTT.

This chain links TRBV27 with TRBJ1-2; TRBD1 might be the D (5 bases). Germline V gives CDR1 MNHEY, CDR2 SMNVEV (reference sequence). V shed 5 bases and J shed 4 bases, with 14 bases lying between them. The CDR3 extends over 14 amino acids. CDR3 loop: CASSPRATLYGYTF. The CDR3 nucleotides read TGTGCCAGCAGTCCCAGGGCCACCCTCTATGGCTACACCTTC.

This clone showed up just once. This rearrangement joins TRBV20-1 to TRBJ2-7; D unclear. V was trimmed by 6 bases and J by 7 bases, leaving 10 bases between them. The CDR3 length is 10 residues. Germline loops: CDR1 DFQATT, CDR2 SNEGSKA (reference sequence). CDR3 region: CSALVSEQYF. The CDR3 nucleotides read TGCAGTGCCCTAGTTTCTGAGCAGTACTTC.

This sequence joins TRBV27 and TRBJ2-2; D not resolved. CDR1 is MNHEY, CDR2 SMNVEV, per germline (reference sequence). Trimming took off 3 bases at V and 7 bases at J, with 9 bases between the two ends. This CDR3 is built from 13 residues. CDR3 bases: TGTGCCAGCAGTTTCGGTGAATTCGGGGAGCTGTTTTTT. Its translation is CASSFGEFGELFF.

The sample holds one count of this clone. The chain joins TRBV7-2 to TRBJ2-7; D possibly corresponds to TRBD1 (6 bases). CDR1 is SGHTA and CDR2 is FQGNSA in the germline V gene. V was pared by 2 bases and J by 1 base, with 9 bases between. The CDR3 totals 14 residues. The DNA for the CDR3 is TGTGCCAGCAGCTTAATCACAGGGTCCTACGAGCAGTACTTC. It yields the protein CASSLITGSYEQYF. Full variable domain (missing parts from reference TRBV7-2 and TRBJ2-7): GAGVSQSPSNKVTEKGKDVELRCDPISGHTALYWYRQSLGQGLEFLIYFQGNSAPDKSGLPSDRFSAERTGGSVSTLTIQRTQQEDSAVYLCASSLITGSYEQYFGPGTRLTVT.

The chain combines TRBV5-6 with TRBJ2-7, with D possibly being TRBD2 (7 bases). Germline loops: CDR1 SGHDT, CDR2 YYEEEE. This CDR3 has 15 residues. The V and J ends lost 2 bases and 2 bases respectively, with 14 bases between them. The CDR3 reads CASSLMGGDTYEQYF. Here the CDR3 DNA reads TGTGCCAGCAGCTTAATGGGGGGGGACACCTACGAGCAGTACTTC.

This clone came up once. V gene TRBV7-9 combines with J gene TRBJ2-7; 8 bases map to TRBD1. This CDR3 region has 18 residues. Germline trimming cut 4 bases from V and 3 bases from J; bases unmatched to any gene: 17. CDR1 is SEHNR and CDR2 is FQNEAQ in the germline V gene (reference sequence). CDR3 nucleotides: TGTGCCAGCAGCTCCACCGGGACAGGCCTCCCCCCCTTCTACGAGCAGTACTTC. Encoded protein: CASSSTGTGLPPFYEQYF. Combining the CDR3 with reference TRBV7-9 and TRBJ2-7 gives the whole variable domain DTGVSQNPRHKITKRGQNVTFRCDPISEHNRLYWYRQTLGQGPEFLTYFQNEAQLEKSRLLSDRFSAERPKGSFSTLEIQRTEQGDSAMYLCASSSTGTGLPPFYEQYFGPGTRLTVT.

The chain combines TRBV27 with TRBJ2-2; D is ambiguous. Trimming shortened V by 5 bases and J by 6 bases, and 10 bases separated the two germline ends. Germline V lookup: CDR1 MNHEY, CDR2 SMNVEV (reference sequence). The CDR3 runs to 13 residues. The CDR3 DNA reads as TGTGCCAGCAGTAAACTTCCGGCCGGGGAGCTGTTTTTT. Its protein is CASSKLPAGELFF.

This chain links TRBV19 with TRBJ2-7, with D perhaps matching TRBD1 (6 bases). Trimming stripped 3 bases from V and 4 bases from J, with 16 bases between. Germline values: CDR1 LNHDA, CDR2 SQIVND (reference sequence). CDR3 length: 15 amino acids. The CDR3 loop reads CASSINYGQRYEQYF. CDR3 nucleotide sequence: TGTGCCAGTAGTATTAACTACGGACAGCGTTACGAGCAGTACTTC.

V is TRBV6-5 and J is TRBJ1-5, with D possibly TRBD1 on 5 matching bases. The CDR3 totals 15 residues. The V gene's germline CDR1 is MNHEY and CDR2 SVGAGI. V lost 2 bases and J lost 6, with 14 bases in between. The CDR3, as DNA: TGTGCCAGCAGTTACGGGGCGGGAGGAAGTCAGCCCCAGCATTTT. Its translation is CASSYGAGGSQPQHF.

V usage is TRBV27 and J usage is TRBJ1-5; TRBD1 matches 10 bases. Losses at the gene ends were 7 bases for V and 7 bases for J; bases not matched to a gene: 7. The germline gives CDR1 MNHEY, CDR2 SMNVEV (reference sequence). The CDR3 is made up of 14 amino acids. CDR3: CASKTGGEDQPQHF. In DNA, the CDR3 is TGTGCCAGCAAGACAGGGGGCGAAGACCAGCCCCAGCATTTT.

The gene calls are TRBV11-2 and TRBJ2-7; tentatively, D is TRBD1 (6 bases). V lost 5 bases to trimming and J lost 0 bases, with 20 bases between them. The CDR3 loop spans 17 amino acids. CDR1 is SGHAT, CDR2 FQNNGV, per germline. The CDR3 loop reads CASSPQGSGRYSYEQYF. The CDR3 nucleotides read TGTGCCAGCAGCCCCCAGGGGTCGGGACGATACTCCTACGAGCAGTACTTC.

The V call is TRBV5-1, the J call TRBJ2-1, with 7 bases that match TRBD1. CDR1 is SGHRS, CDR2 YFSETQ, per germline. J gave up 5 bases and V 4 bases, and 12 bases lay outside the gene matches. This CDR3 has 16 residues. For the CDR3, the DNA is TGCGCCAGCAGCATTCTTACACAGGGGCGGAACAATGAGCAGTTCTTC. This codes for CASSILTQGRNNEQFF.

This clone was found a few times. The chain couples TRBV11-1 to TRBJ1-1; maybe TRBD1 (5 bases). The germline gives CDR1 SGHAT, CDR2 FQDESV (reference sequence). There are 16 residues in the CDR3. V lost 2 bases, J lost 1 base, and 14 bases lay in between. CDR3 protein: CASSLKRRQPNTEAFF. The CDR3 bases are TGTGCCAGCAGCTTAAAACGAAGACAGCCGAACACTGAAGCTTTCTTT.

In DNA, the CDR3 is TGTGCCAGCTTCGTCCCCGGGACAGGGACCACCGGGGAGCTGTTTTTT. Encoded protein: CASFVPGTGTTGELFF. J is TRBJ2-2 and V is TRBV11-2; 9 bases are shared with TRBD1. Germline V CDR1 and CDR2: SGHAT, FQNNGV. This CDR3 has 16 residues. The V segment lost 8 bases and the J segment 4 bases; nucleotides outside the gene matches: 11.

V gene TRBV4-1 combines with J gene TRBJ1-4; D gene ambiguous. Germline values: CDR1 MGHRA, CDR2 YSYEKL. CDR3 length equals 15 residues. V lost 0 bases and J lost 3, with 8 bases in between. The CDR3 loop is CASSQEHSPNEKLFF. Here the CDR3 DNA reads TGCGCCAGCAGCCAAGAGCACAGCCCTAATGAAAAACTGTTTTTT.

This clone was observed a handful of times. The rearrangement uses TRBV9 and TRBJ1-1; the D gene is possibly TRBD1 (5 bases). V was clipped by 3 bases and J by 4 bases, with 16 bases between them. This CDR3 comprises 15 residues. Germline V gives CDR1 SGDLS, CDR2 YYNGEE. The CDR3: CASSDPPQGVTEAFF. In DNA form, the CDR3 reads TGTGCCAGCAGCGATCCCCCCCAGGGCGTCACTGAAGCTTTCTTT.

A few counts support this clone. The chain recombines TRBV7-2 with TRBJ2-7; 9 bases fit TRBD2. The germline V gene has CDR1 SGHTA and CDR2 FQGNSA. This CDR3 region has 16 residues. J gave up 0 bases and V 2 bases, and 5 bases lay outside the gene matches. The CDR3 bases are TGTGCCAGCAGCTTAACGAGCGGGGGGAACTCCTACGAGCAGTACTTC. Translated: CASSLTSGGNSYEQYF.

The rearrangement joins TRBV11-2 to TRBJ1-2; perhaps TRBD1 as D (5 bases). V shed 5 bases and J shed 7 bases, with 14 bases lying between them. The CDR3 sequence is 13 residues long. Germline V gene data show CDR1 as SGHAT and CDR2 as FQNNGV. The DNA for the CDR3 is TGTGCCAGCAGCCCAGACCAAGGGGTTGGCTACACCTTC. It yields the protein CASSPDQGVGYTF.

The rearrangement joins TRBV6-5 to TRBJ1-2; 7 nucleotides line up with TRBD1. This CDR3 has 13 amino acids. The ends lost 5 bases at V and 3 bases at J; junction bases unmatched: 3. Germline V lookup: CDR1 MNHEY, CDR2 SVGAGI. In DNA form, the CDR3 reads TGTGCCAGCAGTGGGACAGATTACTATGGCTACACCTTC. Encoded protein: CASSGTDYYGYTF.

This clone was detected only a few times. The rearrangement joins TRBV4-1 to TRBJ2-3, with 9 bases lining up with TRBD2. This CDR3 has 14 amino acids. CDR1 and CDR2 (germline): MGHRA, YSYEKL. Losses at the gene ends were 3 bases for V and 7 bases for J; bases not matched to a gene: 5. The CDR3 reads CASSQASGDNTQYF. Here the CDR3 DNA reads TGCGCCAGCAGCCAGGCTAGCGGGGACAATACGCAGTATTTT.

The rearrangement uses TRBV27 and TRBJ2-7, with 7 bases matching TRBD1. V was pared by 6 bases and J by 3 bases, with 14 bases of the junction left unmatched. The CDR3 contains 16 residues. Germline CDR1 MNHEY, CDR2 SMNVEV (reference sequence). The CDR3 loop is CASSPSAGTEIYEQYF. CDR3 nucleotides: TGTGCCAGCAGCCCTTCTGCTGGGACAGAAATCTACGAGCAGTACTTC.

CDR3 sequence (DNA): TGTGCCAGCAGTTTGACTAGCGGGGGGGTGAATGAGCAGTTCTTC. Translating gives CASSLTSGGVNEQFF. This chain uses TRBV27 with TRBJ2-1, with 14 bases identical to TRBD2. CDR1 MNHEY and CDR2 SMNVEV come from the germline V gene (reference sequence). V lost 3 bases, J lost 7 bases, and 2 bases stayed unmatched. The CDR3 extends over 15 amino acids.

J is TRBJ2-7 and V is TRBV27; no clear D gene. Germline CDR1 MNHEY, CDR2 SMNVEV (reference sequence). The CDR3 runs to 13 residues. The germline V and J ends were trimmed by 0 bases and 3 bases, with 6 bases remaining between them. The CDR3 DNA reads TGTGCCAGCAGTTTATCGGCAGACTACGAGCAGTACTTC. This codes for CASSLSADYEQYF.

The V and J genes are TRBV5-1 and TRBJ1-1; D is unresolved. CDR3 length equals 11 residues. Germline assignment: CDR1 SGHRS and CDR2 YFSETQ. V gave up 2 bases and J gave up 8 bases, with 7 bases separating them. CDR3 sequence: CASSFSGEAFF. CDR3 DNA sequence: TGCGCCAGCAGCTTCTCGGGAGAAGCTTTCTTT.